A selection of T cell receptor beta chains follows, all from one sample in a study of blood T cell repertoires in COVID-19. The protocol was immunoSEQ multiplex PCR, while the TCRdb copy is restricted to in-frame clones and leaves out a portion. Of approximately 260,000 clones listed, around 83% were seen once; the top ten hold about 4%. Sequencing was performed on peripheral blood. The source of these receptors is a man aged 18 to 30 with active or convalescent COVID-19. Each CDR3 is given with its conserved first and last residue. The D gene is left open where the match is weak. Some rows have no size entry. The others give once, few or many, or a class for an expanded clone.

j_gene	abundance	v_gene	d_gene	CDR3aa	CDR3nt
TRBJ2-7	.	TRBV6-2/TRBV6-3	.	CASSSEGWDEQYF	TGTGCCAGCAGTTCCGAGGGCTGGGACGAGCAGTACTTC
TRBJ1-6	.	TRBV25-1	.	CASSDRSPLHF	TGTGCCAGCAGTGATCGGTCACCCCTCCACTTT
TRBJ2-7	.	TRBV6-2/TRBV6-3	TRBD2	CASSYSASGRSEQYF	TGTGCCAGCAGTTACTCTGCAAGCGGGAGGTCGGAGCAGTACTTC
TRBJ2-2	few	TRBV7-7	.	CASSFRVYKDRQITGELFF	TGTGCTAGCAGCTTTAGGGTTTACAAGGACAGACAAATAACCGGGGAGCTGTTTTTT
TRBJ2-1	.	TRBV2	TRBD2	CASSPTSGRGNEQFF	TGTGCCAGCAGTCCTACTAGCGGGAGGGGTAATGAGCAGTTCTTC
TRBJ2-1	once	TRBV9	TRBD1	CASSVGWDRGNEQFF	TGTGCCAGCAGCGTCGGCTGGGACAGGGGAAATGAGCAGTTCTTC
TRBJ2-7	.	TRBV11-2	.	CASTTSDYSSYEQYF	TGTGCCAGCACCACCTCCGATTACAGCTCCTACGAGCAGTACTTC
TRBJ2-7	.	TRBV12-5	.	CASGFLPTSTGEQYF	TGTGCTAGTGGTTTTCTCCCCACATCAACCGGGGAGCAGTACTTC
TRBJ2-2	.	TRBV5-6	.	CASSLPGGFVGTGELFF	TGTGCCAGCAGCTTGCCGGGCGGGTTCGTGGGGACCGGGGAGCTGTTTTTT
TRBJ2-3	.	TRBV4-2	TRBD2	CASSQGTSGGGDTQYF	TGTGCCAGCAGCCAAGGGACTAGCGGGGGGGGAGATACGCAGTATTTT
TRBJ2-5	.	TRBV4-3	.	CASSQDFSPGEIQETQYF	TGCGCCAGCAGCCAAGATTTCAGTCCGGGAGAGATCCAAGAGACCCAGTACTTC
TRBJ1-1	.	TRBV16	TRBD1	CASSLQGEGTEAFF	TGTGCCAGCAGCCTCCAGGGGGAAGGGACTGAAGCTTTCTTT
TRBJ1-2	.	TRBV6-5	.	CASKEPGDNYGYTF	TGTGCCAGCAAAGAACCAGGGGATAACTATGGCTACACCTTC
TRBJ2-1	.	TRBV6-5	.	CASRDQGSDEQFF	TGTGCCAGCAGAGACCAGGGTTCGGATGAGCAGTTCTTC
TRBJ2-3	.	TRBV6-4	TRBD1	CASSDSGTGAPDTQYF	TGTGCCAGCAGTGACTCCGGGACAGGGGCCCCAGATACGCAGTATTTT
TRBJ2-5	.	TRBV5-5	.	CASSLAIQETQYF	TGTGCCAGCAGCTTGGCTATACAAGAGACCCAGTACTTC
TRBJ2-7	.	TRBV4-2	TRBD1	CASSPRDRSYEQYF	TGTGCCAGCAGCCCTAGGGACAGGTCCTACGAGCAGTACTTC
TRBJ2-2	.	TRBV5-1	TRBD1	CASSLGLPGQGSGELFF	TGCGCCAGCAGCTTGGGCCTCCCGGGACAGGGCTCCGGGGAGCTGTTTTTT
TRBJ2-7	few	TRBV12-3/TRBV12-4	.	CASSRGNYEQYF	TGTGCCAGCAGTAGGGGGAACTACGAGCAGTACTTC
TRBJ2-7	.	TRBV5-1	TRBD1	CASKGQGDSYEQYF	TGCGCCAGCAAAGGGCAGGGGGACTCCTACGAGCAGTACTTC
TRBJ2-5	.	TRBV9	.	CASSGGTKETQYF	TGTGCCAGCAGCGGCGGGACCAAAGAGACCCAGTACTTC
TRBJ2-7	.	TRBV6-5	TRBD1	CASSYAIGQVGSEQYF	TGTGCCAGCAGTTACGCTATCGGACAGGTCGGTTCCGAGCAGTACTTC
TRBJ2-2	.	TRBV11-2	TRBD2	CASIHGLAGVPRELFF	TGTGCCAGCATCCACGGGCTAGCGGGGGTCCCGCGGGAGCTGTTTTTT
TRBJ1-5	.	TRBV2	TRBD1	CASQGQGGGQPQHF	TGTGCCAGCCAGGGACAGGGGGGAGGTCAGCCCCAGCATTTT
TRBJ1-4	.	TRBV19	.	CASRRDSLATNEKLFF	TGTGCCAGTAGAAGGGACTCACTTGCAACTAATGAAAAACTGTTTTTT
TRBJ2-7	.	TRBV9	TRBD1	CASSVGRDSTTEQYF	TGTGCCAGCAGCGTAGGTCGGGACAGTACCACGGAGCAGTACTTC
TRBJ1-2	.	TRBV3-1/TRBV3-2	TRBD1	CASTSGGRHGYTF	TGTGCCAGCACCTCAGGGGGAAGGCATGGCTACACCTTC
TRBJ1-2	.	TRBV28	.	CASGPAGVGYGYTF	TGTGCCAGCGGCCCTGCGGGGGTAGGCTATGGCTACACCTTC
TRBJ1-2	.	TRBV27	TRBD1	CASSASPRTGLYYGYTF	TGTGCCAGCAGTGCATCACCGCGGACAGGGCTCTACTATGGCTACACCTTC
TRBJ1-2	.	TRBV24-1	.	CATSDGTRTYGYTF	TGTGCCACCAGTGATGGGACACGGACCTATGGCTACACCTTC
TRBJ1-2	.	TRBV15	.	CATSRDRVPNYGYTF	TGTGCCACCAGCAGAGATCGGGTCCCTAACTATGGCTACACCTTC
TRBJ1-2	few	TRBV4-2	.	CASSQGQGPGLNYGYTF	TGTGCCAGCAGCCAAGGTCAGGGTCCAGGTCTAAACTATGGCTACACCTTC
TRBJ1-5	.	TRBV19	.	CASSIVGGGNQPQHF	TGTGCCAGTAGTATAGTCGGGGGTGGCAATCAGCCCCAGCATTTT
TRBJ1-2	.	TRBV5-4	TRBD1	CASSPDREGGYTF	TGTGCCAGCAGCCCGGACAGGGAAGGGGGCTACACCTTC
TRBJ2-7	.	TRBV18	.	CASSPAGPFSEQYF	TGTGCCAGCTCACCAGCGGGACCTTTCTCCGAGCAGTACTTC
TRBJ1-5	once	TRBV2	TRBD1	CASVKGAWDRRFTDSNQPQHF	TGTGCCAGCGTAAAGGGGGCCTGGGACAGACGCTTCACAGATAGCAATCAGCCCCAGCATTTT
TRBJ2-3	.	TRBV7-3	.	CASSFDNTDTQYF	TGTGCCAGCAGCTTCGACAACACAGATACGCAGTATTTT
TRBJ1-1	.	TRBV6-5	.	CASSYLADTEAFF	TGTGCCAGCAGTTACCTGGCTGACACTGAAGCTTTCTTT
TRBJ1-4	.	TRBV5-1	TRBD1	CASSGTGVGEKLFF	TGCGCCAGCAGCGGGACAGGGGTCGGTGAAAAACTGTTTTTT
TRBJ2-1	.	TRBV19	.	CASSIRDTYNEQFF	TGTGCCAGTAGTATAAGGGACACTTACAATGAGCAGTTCTTC
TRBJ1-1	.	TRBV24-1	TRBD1	CATSDPWTGGEAFF	TGTGCCACCAGTGATCCTTGGACAGGGGGCGAAGCTTTCTTT
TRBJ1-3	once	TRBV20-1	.	CSAPIKNTIYF	TGCAGTGCCCCTATCAAAAACACCATATATTTT
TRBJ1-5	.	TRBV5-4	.	CASSLVLRIPSNQPQHF	TGTGCCAGCAGCTTGGTCCTCAGAATCCCGAGCAATCAGCCCCAGCATTTT
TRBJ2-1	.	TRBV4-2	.	CASSQDGGNGVNEQFF	TGTGCCAGCAGCCAAGATGGAGGGAACGGGGTAAATGAGCAGTTCTTC
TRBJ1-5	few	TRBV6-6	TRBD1	CASREEGARKQPQHF	TGTGCCAGCAGAGAGGAGGGGGCCCGAAAACAGCCCCAGCATTTT
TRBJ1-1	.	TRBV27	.	CASNSPGGAWTEAFF	TGTGCCAGCAACAGTCCGGGGGGCGCGTGGACTGAAGCTTTCTTT
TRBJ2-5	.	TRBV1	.	CTSSQAGKETQYF	TGCACCAGCAGCCAAGCAGGTAAAGAGACCCAGTACTTC
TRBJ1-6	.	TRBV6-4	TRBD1	CASSQGASSPLHF	TGTGCCAGCAGTCAGGGGGCGAGTTCACCCCTCCACTTT